This T cell receptor (beta chain) was captured by sequencing in a study of T cells in women clearing cervical HPV infection. With regard to this clone: Its antigen is still unknown. The missing CDR3 end, 3 residues past where the read stops, is filled in from the germline J gene.

Broader study findings: Repertoire richness, not evenness, was significantly elevated in CIN3+ cases versus controls. It is unknown whether associations predate infection; no effector/memory or HPV-specific sorting.

Germline trimming cut 5 bases from V and 1 base from J; bases unmatched to any gene: 3. This CDR3 has 14 amino acids. Germline assignment: CDR1 SGHTA and CDR2 FQGNSA. Profiled with immunoSEQ multiplex PCR; TCRdb holds only in-frame clones, not every one. This sample's table has 30,000 to 35,000 clones. The TCR originated in a woman between 18 and 70 years old with a cervical HPV16 infection that either progressed to CIN3+ or cleared (not recorded which). V and J are TRBV7-2 and TRBJ2-5, with TRBD2 identical over 8 bases. The sequenced sample was blood buffy coat. CDR3 bases read: TGTGCCAGCAGCCCAGCGGGAGTCCAAGAGACC. It specifies CASSPAGVQET. In full, the CDR3 is CASSPAGVQETQYF.